Here is one T cell receptor beta chain with its context. Sequenced by immunoSEQ multiplex PCR; TCRdb stores in-frame clones only, minus some. Among roughly 290,000 clones, 75% to 95% were seen once, and the ten largest hold approximately 7.5%. The ends lost 8 bases at V and 7 bases at J; junction bases unmatched: 8. CDR3 length: 15 amino acids. Germline lookup yields CDR1 SNHLY and CDR2 FYNNEI. These data are taken from a study of blood T cell repertoires in COVID-19. Whole-study context: COVID-19 samples collected from the United States, Italy and Spain covered acute and convalescent phases.

The gene calls are TRBV2 and TRBJ2-1; 13 bases agree with TRBD2. Sequencing used peripheral blood. The receptor was derived from a woman aged 30 to 39 with COVID-19, enrolled during active disease. The CDR3: CASRRLAGGWNEQFF. For the CDR3, the DNA is TGTGCCAGCCGTAGACTAGCGGGAGGTTGGAATGAGCAGTTCTTC.